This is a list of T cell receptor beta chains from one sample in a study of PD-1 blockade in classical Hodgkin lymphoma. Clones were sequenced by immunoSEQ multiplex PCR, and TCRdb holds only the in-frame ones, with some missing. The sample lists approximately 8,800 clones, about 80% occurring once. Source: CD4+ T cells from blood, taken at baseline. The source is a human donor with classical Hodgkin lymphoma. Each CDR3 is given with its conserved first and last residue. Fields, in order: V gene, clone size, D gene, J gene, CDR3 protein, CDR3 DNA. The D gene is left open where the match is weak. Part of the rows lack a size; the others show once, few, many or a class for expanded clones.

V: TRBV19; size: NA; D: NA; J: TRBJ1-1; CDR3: CASSRTVNTEAFF; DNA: TGTGCCAGTAGCCGGACGGTGAACACTGAAGCTTTCTTT
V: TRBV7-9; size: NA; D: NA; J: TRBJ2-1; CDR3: CASSQTNEQFF; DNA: TGTGCCAGCAGCCAAACGAATGAGCAGTTCTTC
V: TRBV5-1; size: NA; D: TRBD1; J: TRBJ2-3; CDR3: CASSWGQASTDTQYF; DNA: TGCGCCAGCAGCTGGGGACAGGCGAGCACAGATACGCAGTATTTT
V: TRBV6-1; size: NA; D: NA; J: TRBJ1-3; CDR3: CASSVPGHSSGNTIYF; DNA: TGTGCCAGCAGTGTCCCCGGGCATAGCTCTGGAAACACCATATATTTT
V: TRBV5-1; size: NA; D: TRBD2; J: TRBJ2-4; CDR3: CASSFWSSGGGDIQYF; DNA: TGCGCCAGCAGCTTCTGGTCTAGCGGCGGCGGGGACATTCAGTACTTC
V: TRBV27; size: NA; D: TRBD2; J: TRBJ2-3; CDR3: CASRTSGLTDTQYF; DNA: TGTGCCAGCAGGACTAGCGGCCTCACAGATACGCAGTATTTT
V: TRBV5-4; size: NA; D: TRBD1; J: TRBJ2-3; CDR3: CASSFTGVADTQYF; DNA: TGTGCCAGCAGCTTCACAGGGGTGGCAGATACGCAGTATTTT
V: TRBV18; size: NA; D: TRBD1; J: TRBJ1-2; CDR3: CASSLTGKGDGYTF; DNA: TGTGCCAGCTCGTTGACAGGGAAGGGTGATGGCTACACCTTC
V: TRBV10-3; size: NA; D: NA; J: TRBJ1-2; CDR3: CAISEPGEDGYTF; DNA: TGTGCCATCAGTGAGCCGGGGGAGGATGGCTACACCTTC
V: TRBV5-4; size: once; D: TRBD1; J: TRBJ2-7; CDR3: CASSFRDRVDEQYF; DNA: TGTGCCAGCAGTTTCCGGGACAGGGTTGACGAGCAGTACTTC
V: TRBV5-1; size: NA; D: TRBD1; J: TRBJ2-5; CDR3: CASGAQGQGAETQYF; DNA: TGCGCCAGCGGCGCCCAGGGACAGGGGGCCGAGACCCAGTACTTC
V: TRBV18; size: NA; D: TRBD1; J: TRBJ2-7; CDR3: CASSPRGTGYEQYF; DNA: TGTGCCAGCTCACCTAGAGGGACAGGGTATGAGCAGTACTTC
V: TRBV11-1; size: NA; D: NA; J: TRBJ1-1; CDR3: CASSLKRNTEAFF; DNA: TGTGCCAGCAGCTTAAAGCGGAACACTGAAGCTTTCTTT